A selection of T cell receptor beta chains follows, all from one sample in a study of shared clonotypes between healthy human individuals. Only in-frame clones appear in the TCRdb table, and some are missing; sequencing was by immunoSEQ multiplex PCR. The table records roughly 2.6 million clones, 90% to 95% of them present only once. The source material was naive CD4+ T cells sorted from blood. All receptors derive from a man between 18 and 29 years old in good health. Each CDR3 is given with its conserved first and last residue. The D gene is left open where the match is weak. Part of the rows lack a size; the others show once, few, many or a class for expanded clones.

clone_size,v_call,d_call,j_call,cdr3_aa,cdr3_nt
.,TRBV5-1,.,TRBJ2-7,CASSLDLSYEQYF,TGCGCCAGCAGCTTGGATCTCTCCTACGAGCAGTACTTC
.,TRBV6-6,TRBD1,TRBJ2-4,CASSSTGAETKNIQYF,TGTGCCAGCAGTTCAACAGGGGCTGAGACCAAAAACATTCAGTACTTC
once,TRBV5-6,TRBD1,TRBJ2-7,CASSTLGTETREQYF,TGTGCCAGCAGCACTCTAGGGACAGAGACACGCGAGCAGTACTTC
.,TRBV18,.,TRBJ2-5,CASSPHWKETQYF,TGTGCCAGCTCACCGCACTGGAAAGAGACCCAGTACTTC
.,TRBV7-2,.,TRBJ2-5,CASSLRRAEETQYF,TGTGCCAGCAGCTTACGGCGAGCCGAAGAGACCCAGTACTTC
once,TRBV6-6,.,TRBJ2-7,CASSRGDGSYEQYF,TGTGCCAGCAGCAGGGGAGACGGAAGCTACGAGCAGTACTTC
.,TRBV7-9,.,TRBJ1-1,CASSLRRPGDSYTEAFF,TGTGCCAGCAGCTTAAGGCGACCCGGAGACTCCTACACTGAAGCTTTCTTT
.,TRBV6-5,.,TRBJ2-7,CASSLLGGSYEQYF,TGTGCCAGCAGCCTGCTAGGGGGGTCCTACGAGCAGTACTTC
few,TRBV12-5,TRBD1,TRBJ2-2,CASGLGQVNTGELFF,TGTGCTAGTGGCCTGGGACAGGTGAACACCGGGGAGCTGTTTTTT
.,TRBV7-3,.,TRBJ1-3,CASSPRVPPAGNTIYF,TGTGCCAGCAGCCCCCGGGTTCCTCCAGCGGGAAACACCATATATTTT
once,TRBV18,.,TRBJ1-1,CASSPQGMNTEAFF,TGTGCCAGCTCACCCCAGGGCATGAACACTGAAGCTTTCTTT
.,TRBV19,.,TRBJ1-2,CASSIQAANGYTF,TGTGCCAGTAGTATTCAGGCTGCAAATGGCTACACCTTC
.,TRBV5-4,TRBD2,TRBJ2-1,CASSEKAGGLYNEQFF,TGTGCCAGCAGCGAAAAAGCGGGAGGACTTTACAATGAGCAGTTCTTC
.,TRBV9,.,TRBJ2-3,CASSVGTGGTDTQYF,TGTGCCAGCAGCGTAGGAACGGGGGGCACAGATACGCAGTATTTT
.,TRBV15,.,TRBJ2-2,CATSRDQGHTGRAGELFF,TGTGCCACCAGCAGAGATCAGGGGCACACAGGGAGGGCCGGGGAGCTGTTTTTT
.,TRBV5-4,.,TRBJ2-5,CASSTSGLSSGETQYF,TGTGCCAGCAGCACCTCCGGACTTTCGTCGGGGGAGACCCAGTACTTC
.,TRBV11-2,.,TRBJ1-1,CASSPWGHTEAFF,TGTGCCAGCAGCCCCTGGGGGCACACTGAAGCTTTCTTT